These 29 T cell receptor beta chains were sequenced from one sample in a study of blood T cell repertoires in COVID-19. TCRdb's table, derived via immunoSEQ multiplex PCR, lists solely in-frame clones and lacks some. The sample has 160,000 or so clones; roughly 74% are singletons. Material for sequencing was peripheral blood. These receptors originate from a woman aged 80 or older with acute or convalescent COVID-19.

The J gene is TRBJ2-5, the V gene TRBV4-1, with 8 bases fitting TRBD2. Trimming took 0 bases from V and 2 from J; bases not matched to a gene: 5. Germline CDR1 is MGHRA and CDR2 is YSYEKL. CDR3 size: 16 residues. Here the CDR3 reads CASSQDLASGQETQYF. CDR3 in DNA: TGCGCCAGCAGCCAAGATTTAGCTAGCGGGCAAGAGACCCAGTACTTC.

This rearrangement joins TRBV7-9 to TRBJ2-7, with D perhaps TRBD1 (6 bases). The germline V gene encodes CDR1 SEHNR and CDR2 FQNEAQ (reference sequence). The germline V and J ends were trimmed by 5 bases and 3 bases, with 8 bases remaining between them. The CDR3 length is 12 residues. The CDR3 is CASSQGGYEQYF. Here the CDR3 DNA reads TGTGCCAGCAGCCAAGGGGGCTACGAGCAGTACTTC. Full variable domain (outside the CDR3, taken from reference TRBV7-9 and TRBJ2-7): DTGVSQNPRHKITKRGQNVTFRCDPISEHNRLYWYRQTLGQGPEFLTYFQNEAQLEKSRLLSDRFSAERPKGSFSTLEIQRTEQGDSAMYLCASSQGGYEQYFGPGTRLTVT.

The chain links TRBV5-1 to TRBJ1-1, with 9 bases fitting TRBD1. The J segment lost 5 bases and the V segment lost 4 bases, leaving 6 bases of the junction unmatched. Germline V CDR1 and CDR2: SGHRS, YFSETQ. This CDR3 is built from 14 residues. The CDR3, as DNA: TGCGCCAGCAGCCCCGGGACAGGGCTTACTGAAGCTTTCTTT. Residues: CASSPGTGLTEAFF.

This clone was picked up a small number of times. The CDR3 here is CAWDRVNTEAFF. Here the CDR3 DNA reads TGTGCCTGGGACAGGGTGAACACTGAAGCTTTCTTT. The chain is built from TRBV30 and TRBJ1-1, with 7 bases identical to TRBD1. This CDR3 has 12 amino acids. Per the germline V gene, CDR1 is GTSNPN and CDR2 is SVGIG (reference sequence). The V gene end was trimmed by 5 bases and the J gene end by 0 bases; junction bases not matched to a gene: 0.

This chain joins TRBV3-1 (or the pseudogene TRBV3-2) and TRBJ1-1; D ambiguous. The CDR3 covers 12 residues. Germline V CDR1 and CDR2: LGHDT, YNNKEL (reference sequence). V lost 2 bases and J lost 5, with 6 bases in between. Here the CDR3 reads CASSQRRTEAFF. DNA for the CDR3: TGTGCCAGCAGCCAAAGGAGGACTGAAGCTTTCTTT.

This sequence joins TRBV6-5 and TRBJ2-5, with 9 bases identical to TRBD1. There are 14 residues in the CDR3. With V trimmed by 8 bases and J by 5 bases, 9 bases remained unmatched. Germline CDR1 reads MNHEY; CDR2 reads SVGAGI. The DNA for the CDR3 is TGTGCCAGCTGGAGGGACAGGGCCACGGAGACCCAGTACTTC. This codes for CASWRDRATETQYF.

V is TRBV2 and J is TRBJ2-1; D is perhaps TRBD2 (6 bases). The V end was cut by 7 bases, the J end by 7 bases, with 29 bases between. The V gene's germline CDR1 is SNHLY and CDR2 FYNNEI. The CDR3 is made up of 18 amino acids. The CDR3 protein is CASNPLRGTRFLENEQFF. CDR3 sequence (DNA): TGTGCCAGCAATCCTCTCCGGGGGACCCGCTTCCTGGAAAATGAGCAGTTCTTC. Complete variable domain (other parts from reference TRBV2 and TRBJ2-1): EPEVTQTPSHQVTQMGQEVILRCVPISNHLYFYWYRQILGQKVEFLVSFYNNEISEKSEIFDDQFSVERPDGSNFTLKIRSTKLEDSAMYFCASNPLRGTRFLENEQFFGPGTRLTVL.

About this clone itself: The junction does not match germline at one end; this may be a read error. The V gene is TRBV7-7, the J gene TRBJ1-6, with TRBD1 identical over 10 bases. From germline, CDR1 is SSHAT and CDR2 FNYEAQ (reference sequence). CDR3 length equals 16 residues. The CDR3 sequence is CASSFPTGGEGSPLHF. As DNA, the CDR3 is TGTGCTAGCAGCTTCCCGACAGGGGGCGAGGGTTCACCCCTCCACTTT.

CDR3 DNA: TGTGCCAGCAGACGTCCCCGGGACAGTTATCAGCCCCAGCATTTT. Encoded protein: CASRRPRDSYQPQHF. The rearrangement joins TRBV28 to TRBJ1-5, with 7 bases lining up with TRBD1. Germline values: CDR1 MDHEN, CDR2 SYDVKM. Trimming removed 6 bases from V and 5 bases from J; junction bases left unmatched: 10. The CDR3 runs to 15 residues.

The V and J genes are TRBV19 and TRBJ2-5; a possible D gene is TRBD2 (6 bases). This CDR3 region has 14 residues. Germline V gives CDR1 LNHDA, CDR2 SQIVND (reference sequence). The V and J ends lost 5 bases and 4 bases respectively, with 14 bases between them. The CDR3 nucleotides read TGTGCCAGTAGTCCCCGGGGGTCCCTAGAGACCCAGTACTTC. It codes for CASSPRGSLETQYF. The full variable domain, completed using reference TRBV19 and TRBJ2-5, is DGGITQSPKYLFRKEGQNVTLSCEQNLNHDAMYWYRQDPGQGLRLIYYSQIVNDFQKGDIAEGYSVSREKKESFPLTVTSAQKNPTAFYLCASSPRGSLETQYFGPGTRLLVL.

The V call is TRBV29-1, the J call TRBJ1-1; D remains ambiguous. From germline, CDR1 is SQVTM and CDR2 ANQGSEA. Trimming stripped 2 bases from V and 8 bases from J, with 15 bases between. The CDR3 contains 13 residues. The CDR3 DNA sequence: TGCAGCGTTGAAAAGGAGAGTGGAGGGGAAGCTTTCTTT. It codes for CSVEKESGGEAFF.

The chain recombines TRBV10-2 with TRBJ2-2, with 8 positions matching TRBD1. Per germline, CDR1 WSHSY and CDR2 SAAADI. There are 15 residues in the CDR3. Trimming cost V 2 bases and J 4 bases; bases outside gene matches: 3. CDR3 amino acids: CASSEGQGGTGELFF. Here the CDR3 DNA reads TGCGCCAGCAGTGAGGGACAGGGTGGCACCGGGGAGCTGTTTTTT.

J is TRBJ2-1 and V is TRBV11-1, with 8 bases aligning to TRBD2. Germline values: CDR1 SGHAT, CDR2 FQDESV (reference sequence). The CDR3 loop spans 16 amino acids. J lost 4 bases, V lost 4 bases, and 9 bases had no gene match. The CDR3 loop is CASSSFSGAGYNEQFF. In DNA, the CDR3 is TGTGCCAGCAGCTCCTTTAGCGGGGCGGGTTACAATGAGCAGTTCTTC. Filled out from reference TRBV11-1 and TRBJ2-1, the complete variable domain reads EAEVAQSPRYKITEKSQAVAFWCDPISGHATLYWYRQILGQGPELLVQFQDESVVDDSQLPKDRFSAERLKGVDSTLKIQPAELGDSAMYLCASSSFSGAGYNEQFFGPGTRLTVL.

The V call is TRBV6-1, the J call TRBJ2-3; 8 bases line up with TRBD2. The CDR3 is made up of 19 amino acids. J gave up 3 bases and V 2 bases, and 16 bases lay outside the gene matches. In germline, CDR1 is MNHNS, CDR2 SASEGT. CDR3 nucleotide sequence: TGTGCCAGCAGTGAACGTTTGTGGCGTTCGGCGGGAGGAACAGATACGCAGTATTTT. It translates to CASSERLWRSAGGTDTQYF.

The chain joins TRBV4-2 to TRBJ2-7; 9 nucleotides align to TRBD2. Germline assignment: CDR1 LGHNA and CDR2 YNFKEQ. The V gene end was trimmed by 4 bases and the J gene end by 5 bases; junction bases not matched to a gene: 6. This CDR3 region has 14 residues. CDR3 DNA: TGTGCCAGCAGCCGAGCGGGAGGCCGGGACGAGCAGTACTTC. This translates into CASSRAGGRDEQYF.

V gene TRBV28 combines with J gene TRBJ1-2, with TRBD1 as a possible D gene (5 bases). The V gene's germline CDR1 is MDHEN and CDR2 SYDVKM. V dropped 3 bases and J dropped 3 bases, with 8 bases sitting between them. The CDR3 covers 13 residues. For the CDR3, the DNA is TGTGCCAGCAGTTTCGGGGGGGACTATGGCTACACCTTC. Residues: CASSFGGDYGYTF.

CDR3 in amino acids: CASFTSGSSTGELFF. The CDR3 DNA sequence: TGTGCCAGCTTCACTAGCGGGTCCAGCACCGGGGAGCTGTTTTTT. This chain joins TRBV6-6 and TRBJ2-2; the match to TRBD2 covers 9 bases. Per germline, CDR1 MNHNY and CDR2 SVGAGI (reference sequence). V dropped 8 bases and J dropped 4; count of bases not matched to a gene: 8. This CDR3 has 15 amino acids.

As concerns this clone: Germline and junction disagree at one end, which may indicate a read error. The V and J genes are TRBV18 and TRBJ1-1, with TRBD1 identical over 8 bases. The CDR3 totals 17 residues. Germline V lookup: CDR1 KGHSH, CDR2 LQKENI. The CDR3 nucleotides read TGCGCCAGCTCGGGGGGGCAGGGGGCCGGAATGAACACTGAAGCTTTCTTT. As protein: CASSGGQGAGMNTEAFF.

This chain joins TRBV25-1 and TRBJ2-1; unclear D gene. The V end lost 3 bases, the J end lost 1 base, and 13 bases lay between the germline ends. The CDR3 length is 16 residues. The germline V gene has CDR1 MGHDK and CDR2 SYGVNS. DNA for the CDR3: TGTGCCAGCAGTGACTCCTCAGGATCATCCTACAATGAGCAGTTCTTC. Encoded protein: CASSDSSGSSYNEQFF.

The chain couples TRBV7-2 to TRBJ2-1; 9 bases agree with TRBD2. Germline V lookup: CDR1 SGHTA, CDR2 FQGNSA. The CDR3 runs to 16 residues. V lost 5 bases, J lost 8 bases, and 13 bases stayed unmatched. This CDR3 is CASSPTLGGGAYEQFF. CDR3 bases: TGTGCCAGCAGCCCCACACTGGGCGGGGGGGCCTATGAGCAGTTCTTC.

This clone was seen only once. This chain uses TRBV12-3 or TRBV12-4 with TRBJ1-6; D is unclear. V was pared by 2 bases and J by 7 bases, with 6 bases between. This CDR3 has 13 residues. CDR3 sequence (DNA): TGTGCCAGCAGTTTACGGAGGAATTCACCCCTCCACTTT. This codes for CASSLRRNSPLHF.

The chain uses TRBV5-8 and TRBJ1-6; 7 bases fit TRBD1. V gave up 4 bases and J gave up 7 bases; unmatched junction bases: 8. Germline assignment: CDR1 SGHTS and CDR2 YDEGEE. This CDR3 region has 15 residues. CDR3 nucleotides: TGTGCCAGCAGCCTCTTACAGGGGCGAAATTCACCCCTCCACTTT. It yields the protein CASSLLQGRNSPLHF.

This clone appeared a few times. Other DNA variants within this sample encode the same CDR3. The rearrangement links TRBV7-8 to TRBJ2-7; 8 bases align to TRBD2. The CDR3 length is 18 residues. V lost 5 bases to trimming and J lost 1 base; unmatched junction nucleotides: 16. Germline loops: CDR1 SGHVS, CDR2 FQNEAQ. The CDR3, as DNA: TGTGCCAGCAGCCCCCGCCTCGCGGGGGGCCGGGGGTCCTACGAGCAGTACTTC. Protein: CASSPRLAGGRGSYEQYF.

V is TRBV20-1 and J is TRBJ1-1; no reliable D call. V dropped 6 bases and J dropped 2 bases, with 7 bases sitting between them. The CDR3 covers 11 residues. Per the germline V gene, CDR1 is DFQATT and CDR2 is SNEGSKA (reference sequence). The CDR3 loop reads CSAPTNTEAFF. CDR3 bases: TGCAGTGCCCCCACTAACACTGAAGCTTTCTTT.

This clone was found a few times. This chain connects TRBV7-2 to TRBJ1-2; TRBD1 aligns across 7 bases. The germline CDR1 and CDR2 sequences are SGHTA and FQGNSA. This CDR3 is built from 13 residues. The J segment lost 7 bases and the V segment lost 5 bases, leaving 7 bases of the junction unmatched. CDR3 sequence reads: CASSRRQGSGYTF. CDR3 sequence (DNA): TGTGCCAGCAGCCGTAGACAGGGTAGTGGCTACACCTTC.

The gene calls are TRBV30 and TRBJ2-5; weak D call: TRBD2 (7 bases). Germline-derived CDR1 and CDR2 are GTSNPN and SVGIG (reference sequence). CDR3 length equals 15 residues. V lost 0 bases to trimming and J lost 9 bases, with 20 bases between them. CDR3 sequence: CAWSVGGGPRGAQYF. CDR3 sequence (DNA): TGTGCCTGGAGTGTAGGGGGGGGCCCCAGAGGTGCCCAGTACTTC.

The rearrangement links TRBV3-1 (or the pseudogene TRBV3-2) to TRBJ2-1; D is perhaps TRBD1 (5 bases). The V end was cut by 0 bases, the J end by 1 base, with 7 bases between. Per the germline V gene, CDR1 is LGHDT and CDR2 is YNNKEL (reference sequence). The CDR3 runs to 15 residues. The CDR3 reads CASSQEGASYNEQFF. The CDR3 nucleotides read TGTGCCAGCAGCCAAGAAGGGGCATCCTACAATGAGCAGTTCTTC.

J is TRBJ2-4 and V is TRBV10-1, with D possibly being TRBD1 (6 bases). The V end was cut by 4 bases, the J end by 0 bases, with 7 bases between. Germline V CDR1 and CDR2: WNHNN, SYGVQD (reference sequence). The CDR3 runs to 14 residues. The CDR3 sequence: CASSGGQAKNIQYF. CDR3 bases: TGCGCCAGCAGTGGGGGGCAAGCCAAAAACATTCAGTACTTC.

The chain recombines TRBV6-6 with TRBJ2-7; 7 bases are a match to TRBD1. Germline loops: CDR1 MNHNY, CDR2 SVGAGI (reference sequence). This CDR3 spans 16 amino acids. V dropped 2 bases and J dropped 1; count of bases not matched to a gene: 8. The CDR3 DNA reads TGTGCCAGCAGTTACCCAGGGGGACACCGATCCTACGAGCAGTACTTC. It is translated as CASSYPGGHRSYEQYF.